This TCR beta chain was sequenced in a study of lymphopenia after photon versus proton radiotherapy. Here immunoSEQ multiplex PCR was the method, and the copy in TCRdb shows in-frame clones only, minus some. The sample shows tens of thousands of clones, more than 75% of them seen only once. Study observations and caveats: Oligoclonal CD8+ Temra expansion after nadir drove photon patients' diversity drop. Proton therapy kept repertoires fairly stable, unlike photons, which gained effector/memory cells. Authors raise, but do not show, better survival with proton therapy.

Trimming shortened V by 2 bases and J by 4 bases, and 8 bases separated the two germline ends. This CDR3 contains 14 residues. The germline V gene has CDR1 MNHNY and CDR2 SVGAGI (reference sequence). With regard to this clone: Its specificity is unknown.

The sequence was collected from a woman in her 70s with pancreatic cancer. This sample comprised peripheral blood, obtained from a patient treated with photon-based radiotherapy. V is TRBV6-6 and J is TRBJ1-4, with D possibly matching TRBD1 (5 bases). Here the CDR3 DNA reads TGTGCCAGCAGTTACCGACAGCTTAATGAAAAACTGTTTTTT. This sequence encodes CASSYRQLNEKLFF.